This entry lists 5 T cell receptor beta chains sequenced from one sample in a study of metastatic and nonmetastatic thyroid tumors. Until they underwent thyroid surgery, no patient had received any treatment. TCRdb re-processed the PCR reads through MiXCR. The data contain about 6,500 clones, 18% of them singletons. The source material was adjacent normal tissue. These receptors all stem from a male donor with papillary thyroid cancer or a benign thyroid nodule (not recorded which). Some clones in this sample may be carry-over from other donors' samples.

V and J are TRBV11-2 and TRBJ1-4, with D possibly being TRBD1 (5 bases). The CDR3 loop spans 13 amino acids. Trimming pared 5 bases from V and 7 bases from J, leaving 11 bases between. Germline V gene data show CDR1 as SGHAT and CDR2 as FQNNGV. As DNA, the CDR3 is TGTGCCAGCAGCCAAACCGACAGTGAAAAACTGTTTTTT. This gives the protein CASSQTDSEKLFF.

This sequence joins TRBV5-4 and TRBJ2-7; 8 bases match TRBD2. Trimming took 1 base from V and 5 from J; bases not matched to a gene: 5. The CDR3 totals 14 residues. Germline CDR1 SGHNT, CDR2 YYREEE (reference sequence). The CDR3 loop reads CASSLQLAVDEQYF. The CDR3 bases are TGTGCCAGCAGCTTGCAACTAGCGGTAGACGAGCAGTACTTC.

V gene TRBV20-1 combines with J gene TRBJ2-1; a weak D match, TRBD1 (5 bases). Trimming took 3 bases from V and 7 from J, leaving 16 bases between them. The germline V gene encodes CDR1 DFQATT and CDR2 SNEGSKA (reference sequence). The CDR3 totals 14 residues. The CDR3 is CSASNGQGLNEQFF. Written as DNA, the CDR3 is TGCAGTGCTAGTAATGGGCAGGGTCTTAATGAGCAGTTCTTC.

This clone ranks as medium-sized. The chain has TRBV29-1 and TRBJ1-2; D ambiguous. V was shortened by 2 bases and J by 11 bases, with 18 bases between the two germline ends. This CDR3 has 13 amino acids. Germline V gene sequence: CDR1 SQVTM, CDR2 ANQGSEA. This CDR3 reads CSVETPYSRLYTF. DNA for the CDR3: TGCAGCGTTGAAACACCATACAGCCGACTTTACACCTTC.

A remark on this clone: Other DNA sequences within the sample encode an identical CDR3. V and J are TRBV24-1 and TRBJ2-2, with a possible D match to TRBD1 (6 bases). CDR3 size: 15 residues. CDR1 KGHDR and CDR2 SFDVKD come from the germline V gene. V was pared by 4 bases and J by 3 bases, with 11 bases between. Written as DNA, the CDR3 is TGTGCCACCAGTGACCAGGGGTTAGACACCGGGGAGCTGTTTTTT. It is translated as CATSDQGLDTGELFF.